Listed below are T cell receptor beta chains from one sample, sequenced in a study of CD8 T cells in ankylosing spondylitis. TCRdb passed the 5' RACE reads through MiXCR, listing each CDR3 protein once. The table shows fewer than 250,000 distinct CDR3 sequences, with over 9.5% occurring only once. Sequenced sample: blood, either unsorted or a sorted T cell fraction (not recorded which). The receptor source for this set is a male donor with ankylosing spondylitis or in good health (not recorded which). The CDR3 runs from the conserved cysteine through the conserved F or W. For some rows the clone size is stated as once, few or many, or as a class when expanded; others skip it.

len	v_gene	j_gene	abundance	CDR3aa
14	TRBV7-9	TRBJ2-2	many	CASSPRGYTGELFF
20	TRBV12-3/TRBV12-4	TRBJ1-4	many	CASSPRTGDGDFAPNEKLFF
14	TRBV28	TRBJ2-2	.	CASSRSGNTGELFF
14	TRBV29-1	TRBJ1-1	many	CSVDSGTGRPEAFF
16	TRBV5-1	TRBJ2-5	few	CASSLAQRGAEETQYF
14	TRBV7-9	TRBJ2-2	.	CASSFASNTGELFF
14	TRBV5-1	TRBJ2-7	few	CASSLGDSNYEQYF
15	TRBV20-1	TRBJ2-3	many	CSASSSGFRADTQYF
15	TRBV11-3	TRBJ2-1	few	CASSSGTSGGHEQFF
16	TRBV7-2	TRBJ2-3	few	CASSATSGGGADTQYF
13	TRBV20-1	TRBJ1-1	.	CSAPGISGTEAFF
12	TRBV3-1	TRBJ2-3	many	CASSQSRDTQYF
15	TRBV27	TRBJ2-1	.	CASSLDSPSYNEQFF
13	TRBV18	TRBJ2-7	many	CASFTVWGDEQYF
14	TRBV27	TRBJ2-5	many	CASSLAWQKETQYF
16	TRBV3-1	TRBJ2-7	few	CASSHDRQSSSYEQYF
14	TRBV5-1	TRBJ2-7	.	CASSPGQGSKSGYF
15	TRBV27	TRBJ2-7	many	CASKLGGHISYEQYF
15	TRBV28	TRBJ2-1	many	CASRTDILGLREQFF
14	TRBV5-6	TRBJ2-2	few	CASSLVQAVGELFF
12	TRBV5-1	TRBJ2-3	many	CASSLVGNTQYF
14	TRBV6-1	TRBJ1-1	.	CASRNPDLYTEAFF
16	TRBV6-1	TRBJ1-2	.	CASMWGRGRPGYGYTF
18	TRBV11-2	TRBJ1-3	few	CASSFVGQGASSGNTIYF
16	TRBV20-1	TRBJ2-1	many	CSAYLARLAGDNEQFF
14	TRBV5-1	TRBJ1-6	few	CASSPGRENSPLHF
16	TRBV5-6	TRBJ2-3	.	CASSSGNLKPADTQYF
14	TRBV5-5	TRBJ1-2	many	CASSLVGQGYGYTF
15	TRBV7-2	TRBJ2-1	many	CASSLRQPSVNEQFF
11	TRBV5-6	TRBJ2-1	many	CASGQQGGQFF
17	TRBV2	TRBJ2-6	few	CASSPRQSLTGANVLTF
16	TRBV20-1	TRBJ2-1	few	CSAPVVSGETRGEQFF
16	TRBV3-1	TRBJ1-3	many	CASSQDKQASGNTIYF
16	TRBV7-2	TRBJ2-7	few	CASSLVSGGVPYEQYF
13	TRBV7-2	TRBJ1-4	few	CASSTGGAEKLFF
11	TRBV11-2	TRBJ2-2	many	CASSLTMELFF
13	TRBV28	TRBJ2-7	many	CASSLAGYYEQYF
15	TRBV20-1	TRBJ2-3	few	CSARDAGFGTDTQYF
14	TRBV12-3/TRBV12-4	TRBJ2-1	many	CASSISGGPNEQFF
14	TRBV20-1	TRBJ1-1	many	CSAVPVATGTEAFF
15	TRBV30	TRBJ2-1	.	CAWSGDRAVRNEQFF